These T cell receptor beta chains were read from a single sample in a study of cytomegalovirus exposure and HLA in healthy donors. Here immunoSEQ multiplex PCR was the method, and the copy in TCRdb shows in-frame clones only, minus some. The sample yields fewer than 85,000 clones, approximately 79% seen once. The specimen sequenced was PBMCs. The receptors derive from a woman between 40 and 50 years old in good health and CMV-seropositive. CDR3s include the opening cysteine and the closing phenylalanine or tryptophan. D genes are given only for firm matches. Clone size is shown for a subset of rows, as once, few, many or a class of expanded clone.

NA	TRBJ2-5	NA	TRBV5-1	TGCGCCAGCAGCTTGGCCTTAGCGGCTGAAAACCAAGAGACCCAGTACTTC	CASSLALAAENQETQYF
NA	TRBJ2-7	TRBD2	TRBV11-2	TGTGCCAGCAGCTTAGCTAGCGGGAGCTCCTACGAGCAGTACTTC	CASSLASGSSYEQYF
NA	TRBJ2-3	TRBD2	TRBV27	TGTGCCAGCACCGGTCGGACTAGCGGGGGGGCTCGCACAGATACGCAGTATTTT	CASTGRTSGGARTDTQYF
NA	TRBJ1-2	TRBD1	TRBV27	TGTGCCAGCAGTTCGACAGGGGCGGATGGCTACACCTTC	CASSSTGADGYTF
NA	TRBJ2-1	NA	TRBV15	TGTGCCACCAGCGCGCCAGGGCGGACAGTTGAGCAGTTCTTC	CATSAPGRTVEQFF
NA	TRBJ2-7	TRBD1	TRBV9	TGTGCCAGCAGCGCGGGACAGGGTGTCTCATACGAGCAGTACTTC	CASSAGQGVSYEQYF
few	TRBJ2-1	NA	TRBV30	TGTGCCTGGAGTTCGGCGGGTTGGGCTCCCTACAATGAGCAGTTCTTC	CAWSSAGWAPYNEQFF
NA	TRBJ2-7	NA	TRBV4-1	TGCGCCAGCAGCCAAGATGACAGGGGAGGGTACTACGAGCAGTACTTC	CASSQDDRGGYYEQYF
NA	TRBJ2-7	NA	TRBV9	TGTGCCAGCAGCGCGACAGGATCCAACCTCTACGAGCAGTACTTC	CASSATGSNLYEQYF
NA	TRBJ2-7	TRBD2	TRBV25-1	TGTGCCAGCTCATATACGGGGGGCGAGCAGTACTTC	CASSYTGGEQYF
many	TRBJ1-1	NA	TRBV2	TGTGCCAACCGCAGTTGGGGGAGGGGCACTGAAGCTTTCTTT	CANRSWGRGTEAFF
NA	TRBJ1-2	NA	TRBV28	TGTGCCAGCAGTTTATCAAGGAGCTATGGCTACACCTTC	CASSLSRSYGYTF
few	TRBJ1-2	TRBD1	TRBV19	TGTGCCAGTAGGACAGGGGGCGGCCAGGGCTACACCTTC	CASRTGGGQGYTF
NA	TRBJ2-3	NA	TRBV29-1	TGCAGCGTCTCCAGGGACTTCACAGATACGCAGTATTTT	CSVSRDFTDTQYF
few	TRBJ2-2	TRBD2	TRBV2	TGTGCCAGCAGTGGTACTAGCGGGGGGAACGGGGAGCTGTTTTTT	CASSGTSGGNGELFF
NA	TRBJ1-5	NA	TRBV6-5	TGTGCCAGCAGTTACGCGGATAGCAATCAGCCCCAGCATTTT	CASSYADSNQPQHF
NA	TRBJ1-2	NA	TRBV25-1	TGTGCCAGCAGTGAACCGGGGGGCGCCTATGGCTACACCTTC	CASSEPGGAYGYTF
NA	TRBJ2-7	NA	TRBV6-1	TGTGCCAGCAGTGATCGGGGGAGGCACGAGCAGTACTTC	CASSDRGRHEQYF
NA	TRBJ2-1	TRBD2	TRBV2	TGTGCCAGCAACTATCCGGGACTAGGTCGGTTCTTC	CASNYPGLGRFF
few	TRBJ1-3	NA	TRBV2	TGTGCCAGCAGGACTGAGAGTGGAAACACCATATATTTT	CASRTESGNTIYF
NA	TRBJ2-5	NA	TRBV7-8	TGTGCCAGCAGCTTCGGTGATGCTTTCCAAGAGACCCAGTACTTC	CASSFGDAFQETQYF
NA	TRBJ1-3	NA	TRBV4-2	TGTGCCAGCAGCCAAGATGAAGGGGCCTACGGCCGTGGGGGAAACACCATATATTTT	CASSQDEGAYGRGGNTIYF
NA	TRBJ1-2	NA	TRBV12-2	TGTGCAAGTCGCTTGACAGGGAGAAATTGGAATGGCTACACCTTC	CASRLTGRNWNGYTF
NA	TRBJ2-7	TRBD1	TRBV19	TGTGCCAGTAGGCCCCGGGACAGGGACGCCTACGAGCAGTACTTC	CASRPRDRDAYEQYF
few	TRBJ2-2	TRBD1	TRBV19	TGTGCCAGTAGTTCGGGGCCGGGACAGGGTGCGGCCGGGGAGCTGTTTTTT	CASSSGPGQGAAGELFF
few	TRBJ2-5	NA	TRBV19	TGTGCCAGTAGTACGCAGGGTCAAGAGACCCAGTACTTC	CASSTQGQETQYF
NA	TRBJ2-7	TRBD1	TRBV9	TGTGCCAGCAGCAGGCAGGGGGCCTACGAGCAGTACTTC	CASSRQGAYEQYF
few	TRBJ1-1	NA	TRBV25-1	TGTGCCAGCAGTGTCAGGGCCACTGAAGCTTTCTTT	CASSVRATEAFF
NA	TRBJ2-7	TRBD1	TRBV13	TGTGCCAGCACCAGGACAGGGGGAGTAGACTACGAGCAGTACTTC	CASTRTGGVDYEQYF
NA	TRBJ1-1	NA	TRBV11-3	TGTGCCAGCAGCTTAGGAGTGAACACTGAAGCTTTCTTT	CASSLGVNTEAFF
NA	TRBJ1-5	TRBD1	TRBV18	TGTGCCAGCTCACTCGGCGGACAGGCATTGGGACAGCCCCAGCATTTT	CASSLGGQALGQPQHF
NA	TRBJ2-7	TRBD2	TRBV7-8	TGTGCCAGCAGCTCCCCGGGGCAGGGAGGGGACTCCTACGAGCAGTACTTC	CASSSPGQGGDSYEQYF
NA	TRBJ2-3	TRBD2	TRBV18	TGTGCCAGCTCACCAGTTCTAGCGGGGGGTACAGATACGCAGTATTTT	CASSPVLAGGTDTQYF
NA	TRBJ1-4	TRBD1	TRBV7-8	TGTGCCAGCAGTAGGACAGGGGAAAAACTGTTTTTT	CASSRTGEKLFF
NA	TRBJ1-2	TRBD1	TRBV5-6	TGTGCCAGCAGCAGTGGACAGGTTTATGGCTACACCTTC	CASSSGQVYGYTF
NA	TRBJ2-3	TRBD2	TRBV5-1	TGCGCCAGCAACCTAGCGGGGGGCGGAGATACGCAGTATTTT	CASNLAGGGDTQYF